This T cell receptor beta chain was sequenced for a study of blood T cell repertoires in COVID-19. In the study overall: Acute and convalescent COVID-19 samples came from the United States, Italy and Spain.

Original processing notes: Quantification of nucleated cells was approximated via reference gene primer amplification. Data came from immunoSEQ multiplex PCR; TCRdb stores just in-frame clones and leaves some out. The V and J calls and clone size are taken from that table; D and trimming were inferred from the DNA. This repertoire shows fewer than 130,000 clones, approximately 65% found once; its top ten account for 6% to 8.5%. Per germline, CDR1 MNHEY and CDR2 SMNVEV (reference sequence). CDR3 size: 14 residues. V shed 6 bases, J shed 1 base, and the junction held 5 bases outside the gene matches. The chain links TRBV27 to TRBJ1-2; 7 nucleotides match TRBD1. This clonotype was obtained from a woman aged 55-70 years with acute or convalescent COVID-19. Sequenced sample: peripheral blood. CDR3 bases: TGTGCCAGCAGCAACGCAGGGGGTAACTATGGCTACACCTTC. This codes for CASSNAGGNYGYTF.